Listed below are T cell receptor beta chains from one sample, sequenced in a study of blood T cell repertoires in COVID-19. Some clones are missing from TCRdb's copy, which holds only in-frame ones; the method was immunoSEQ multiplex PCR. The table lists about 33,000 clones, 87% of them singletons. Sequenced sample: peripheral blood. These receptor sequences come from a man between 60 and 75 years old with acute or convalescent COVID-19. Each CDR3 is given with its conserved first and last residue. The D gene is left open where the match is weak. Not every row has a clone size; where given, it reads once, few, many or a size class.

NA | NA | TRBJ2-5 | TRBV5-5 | CASSPFGQETQYF | TGTGCCAGCAGCCCTTTCGGGCAAGAGACCCAGTACTTC
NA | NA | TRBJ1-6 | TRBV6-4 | CASREGPSYNSPLHF | TGTGCCAGCAGGGAGGGACCGAGTTATAATTCACCCCTCCACTTT
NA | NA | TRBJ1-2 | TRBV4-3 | CASTTRGAGYGYTF | TGCGCCAGCACCACCCGAGGTGCGGGATATGGCTACACCTTC
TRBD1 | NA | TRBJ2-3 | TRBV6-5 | CASSYTRQGHTQYF | TGTGCCAGCAGTTACACCCGACAGGGCCATACGCAGTATTTT
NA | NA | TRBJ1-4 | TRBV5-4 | CASSFEVNNEKLFF | TGTGCCAGCAGCTTCGAGGTGAATAATGAAAAACTGTTTTTT
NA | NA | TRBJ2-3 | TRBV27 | CASSYSLNTDTQYF | TGTGCCAGCAGTTACTCTCTTAATACAGATACGCAGTATTTT
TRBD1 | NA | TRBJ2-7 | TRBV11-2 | CASSPMTGASYEQYF | TGTGCCAGCAGCCCGATGACAGGGGCCTCCTACGAGCAGTACTTC
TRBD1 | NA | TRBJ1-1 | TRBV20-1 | CSAGGQGFTEAFF | TGCAGTGCTGGTGGACAGGGCTTCACTGAAGCTTTCTTT
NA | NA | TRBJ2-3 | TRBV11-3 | CASSLGGGLLVDTQYF | TGTGCCAGCAGCTTAGGTGGGGGCTTACTGGTAGATACGCAGTATTTT
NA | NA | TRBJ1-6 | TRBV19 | CASSIGTRVNSPLHF | TGTGCCAGTAGTATCGGGACACGGGTAAATTCACCCCTCCACTTT
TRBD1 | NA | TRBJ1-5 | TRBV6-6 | CASSYSGQANQPQHF | TGTGCCAGCAGTTACTCGGGACAGGCAAATCAGCCCCAGCATTTT
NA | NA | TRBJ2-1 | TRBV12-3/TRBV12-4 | CASIGGLARQFF | TGTGCCAGCATCGGGGGGCTAGCGAGACAGTTCTTC
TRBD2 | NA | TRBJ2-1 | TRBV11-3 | CASSLVLAGGHNEQFF | TGTGCCAGCAGCTTAGTTCTAGCGGGAGGGCACAATGAGCAGTTCTTC
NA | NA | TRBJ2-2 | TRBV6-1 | CASSETSIGELFF | TGTGCCAGCAGTGAGACTTCGATAGGGGAGCTGTTTTTT
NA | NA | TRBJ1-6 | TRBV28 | CASRLGAGAALNSPLHF | TGTGCCAGCAGGTTAGGGGCAGGGGCCGCCTTAAATTCACCCCTCCACTTT
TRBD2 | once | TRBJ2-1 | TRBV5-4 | CASSSGLAGGGGEQFF | TGTGCCAGCAGCTCGGGACTAGCGGGAGGAGGCGGTGAGCAGTTCTTC
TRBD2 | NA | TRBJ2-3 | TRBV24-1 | CATGIAGGPRDTQYF | TGTGCCACCGGGATAGCGGGAGGGCCTAGGGATACGCAGTATTTT
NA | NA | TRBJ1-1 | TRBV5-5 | CASSPFRRENTEAFF | TGTGCCAGCAGTCCATTCCGACGGGAGAACACTGAAGCTTTCTTT
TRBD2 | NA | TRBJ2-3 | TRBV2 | CASIWLAGGGTDTQYF | TGTGCCAGCATCTGGCTCGCGGGAGGGGGTACAGATACGCAGTATTTT
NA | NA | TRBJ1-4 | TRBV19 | CASSPAQGEKLFF | TGTGCCAGTAGCCCAGCCCAGGGTGAAAAACTGTTTTTT
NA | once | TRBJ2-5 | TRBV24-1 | CATSDPGGGGTQYF | TGTGCCACCAGTGACCCAGGCGGGGGCGGGACCCAGTACTTC
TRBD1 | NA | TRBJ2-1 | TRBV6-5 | CASSYHRGDVDEQFF | TGTGCCAGCAGTTATCACAGGGGCGACGTAGATGAGCAGTTCTTC
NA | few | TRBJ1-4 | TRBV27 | CASSFGSAGNEKLFF | TGTGCCAGCAGTTTCGGGTCAGCCGGTAATGAAAAACTGTTTTTT
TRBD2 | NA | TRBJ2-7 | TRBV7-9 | CASSSSILAGYDEQYF | TGTGCCAGCAGCTCCAGTATTCTAGCGGGATACGACGAGCAGTACTTC
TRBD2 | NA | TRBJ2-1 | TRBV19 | CASSPRLAGEGHEQFF | TGTGCCAGTAGTCCCCGACTAGCGGGAGAGGGGCATGAGCAGTTCTTC
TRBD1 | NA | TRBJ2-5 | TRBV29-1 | CSVARGDRGETQYF | TGCAGCGTTGCCCGGGGTGACAGGGGAGAGACCCAGTACTTC
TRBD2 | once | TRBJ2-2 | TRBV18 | CASSRPSGGSTGELFF | TGTGCCAGCTCACGACCTAGCGGGGGAAGCACCGGGGAGCTGTTTTTT
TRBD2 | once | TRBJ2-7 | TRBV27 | CASTRWVGLADNEQYF | TGTGCCAGCACTCGGTGGGTAGGACTAGCGGACAACGAGCAGTACTTC
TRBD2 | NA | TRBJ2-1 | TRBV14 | CASSQGGRIYNEQFF | TGTGCCAGCAGCCAAGGCGGGAGGATCTACAATGAGCAGTTCTTC
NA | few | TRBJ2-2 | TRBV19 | CASSITSPGELFF | TGTGCCAGTAGTATCACTAGCCCCGGGGAGCTGTTTTTT
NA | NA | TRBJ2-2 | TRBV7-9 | CASSFYPNTGELFF | TGTGCCAGCAGCTTCTACCCGAACACCGGGGAGCTGTTTTTT
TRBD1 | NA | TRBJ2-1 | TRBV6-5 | CASSRDRASHEQFF | TGTGCCAGCAGCCGGGACAGGGCTTCCCATGAGCAGTTCTTC
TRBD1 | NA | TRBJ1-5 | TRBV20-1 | CSASGRGLGQPQHF | TGCAGTGCTAGTGGCAGGGGGCTAGGTCAGCCCCAGCATTTT
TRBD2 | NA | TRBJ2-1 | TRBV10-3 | CAISRGLSGEGEQFF | TGTGCCATCAGTCGAGGACTCTCCGGGGAGGGTGAGCAGTTCTTC
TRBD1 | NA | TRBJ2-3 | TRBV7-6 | CASSRYSGQLGTDTQYF | TGTGCCAGCAGCCGGTATTCGGGACAGCTAGGCACAGATACGCAGTATTTT
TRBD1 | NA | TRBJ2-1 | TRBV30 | CAWSTRQGARNEQFF | TGTGCCTGGAGTACCCGACAGGGGGCAAGGAATGAGCAGTTCTTC
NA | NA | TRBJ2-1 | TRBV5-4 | CASSLNPVRGNEQFF | TGTGCCAGCAGCTTGAACCCAGTCCGGGGCAATGAGCAGTTCTTC
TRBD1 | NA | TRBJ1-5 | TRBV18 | CASSTGTGVNQPQHF | TGTGCCAGCTCGACCGGGACAGGGGTCAATCAGCCCCAGCATTTT
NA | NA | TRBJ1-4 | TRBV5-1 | CASSLAPGVNNEKLFF | TGCGCCAGCAGCTTAGCTCCAGGGGTCAACAATGAAAAACTGTTTTTT
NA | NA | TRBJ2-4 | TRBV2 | CASSPTGAKNIQYF | TGTGCCAGCAGCCCGACAGGAGCCAAAAACATTCAGTACTTC
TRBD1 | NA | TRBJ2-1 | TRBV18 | CASSPTGGSYNEQFF | TGTGCCAGCTCACCGACAGGGGGCTCCTACAATGAGCAGTTCTTC
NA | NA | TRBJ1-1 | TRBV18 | CASSLGLGGLNTEAFF | TGTGCCAGCTCACTCGGATTAGGAGGCTTGAACACTGAAGCTTTCTTT
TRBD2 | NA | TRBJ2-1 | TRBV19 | CASSIGWGGPGLALNEQFF | TGTGCCAGTAGTATTGGTTGGGGGGGCCCGGGACTAGCGCTCAATGAGCAGTTCTTC
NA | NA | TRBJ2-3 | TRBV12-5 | CASGHQLTSTDTQYF | TGTGCTAGTGGTCATCAACTAACTAGCACAGATACGCAGTATTTT